This T cell receptor beta chain is drawn from a study of blood T cell repertoires in COVID-19. Study-level background: Nucleic acid was either cDNA or gDNA, and it came from T cells, B-cell-depleted T cells, or PBMCs.

The CDR3 length is 15 residues. Trimming stripped 7 bases from V and 2 bases from J, with 17 bases between. In germline, CDR1 is SGHVS, CDR2 FQNEAQ. Clones were read by immunoSEQ multiplex PCR, and TCRdb kept only the in-frame ones, dropping some. The sample has just under 250,000 clones; 86% are singletons. Material for sequencing was peripheral blood. The chain uses TRBV7-8 and TRBJ1-1; D gene uncertain. The source of this sequence is a woman younger than 45 who had recovered from COVID-19. In DNA form, the CDR3 reads TGTGCCAGCACCCGATACGGAAGAGGCAACACTGAAGCTTTCTTT. Translation: CASTRYGRGNTEAFF. Full variable domain (remainder filled in from reference TRBV7-8 and TRBJ1-1): GAGVSQSPRYKVAKRGQDVALRCDPISGHVSLFWYQQALGQGPEFLTYFQNEAQLDKSGLPSDRFFAERPEGSVSTLKIQRTQQEDSAVYLCASTRYGRGNTEAFFGQGTRLTVV.